This TCR beta chain was recovered during a study of PD-1 blockade in classical Hodgkin lymphoma. Study information: Intravenous delivery of nivolumab at 3 mg/kg to patients occurred every 2 weeks.

Findings of the study overall: Complete responders entered with baseline diversity on par with newly diagnosed patients, the results showed.

TCRdb keeps only in-frame clones here, not all; method: immunoSEQ multiplex PCR. The sample lists tens of thousands of clones; 87% were seen once. Time point here: cycle 4 day 1 (C4D1), after more than five weeks of nivolumab. Patients all relapsed after autologous stem cell transplantation, and there was variation in brentuximab vedotin exposure. Complete response, partial response or progressive disease was each patient's best response. As for this clone: Its matching antigen is unknown.

V lost 2 bases, J lost 5 bases, and 14 bases stayed unmatched. The CDR3 has 18 amino acids. Per the germline V gene, CDR1 is SNHLY and CDR2 is FYNNEI. This clonotype originated in a human donor with classical Hodgkin lymphoma. Here the sequenced sample was peripheral blood mononuclear cells (PBMCs), taken before the fourth cycle of nivolumab. The chain carries TRBV2 and TRBJ2-7; 11 nucleotides line up with TRBD1. The DNA for the CDR3 is TGTGCCAGCAGTGAAAGGGGTGTCGGACAGGGGGCGACCAACGAGCAGTACTTC. Translating it yields CASSERGVGQGATNEQYF. Full variable domain (remainder filled in from reference TRBV2 and TRBJ2-7): EPEVTQTPSHQVTQMGQEVILRCVPISNHLYFYWYRQILGQKVEFLVSFYNNEISEKSEIFDDQFSVERPDGSNFTLKIRSTKLEDSAMYFCASSERGVGQGATNEQYFGPGTRLTVT.